This T cell receptor beta chain is from a study of early T cells in non-severe SARS-CoV-2 infection. Across the study: The study sequenced bulk RNA from unsorted whole blood, with chains unpaired.

This clonotype was detected once. Antigen unknown. Researchers tagged individual cDNA molecules with unique molecular identifiers. TCRdb re-analysed the 5' RACE reads in MiXCR, keeping a single row per CDR3 protein. The sample has tens of thousands of distinct CDR3 sequences, around 17% seen once; the top ten hold 5.1%. General study points: Private and CD4 specificities were missed by VDJdb matching, skewed to anti-spike CD8.

The specimen was whole blood, collected at baseline. This TCR came from an adult who was a healthcare worker with PCR-confirmed SARS-CoV-2 infection or an uninfected control (not recorded which).

The CDR3 loop reads CATSDRLAGVGYNEQFF. The CDR3 DNA sequence: TGTGCCACCAGTGACAGACTAGCGGGAGTAGGATACAATGAGCAGTTCTTC. The chain uses TRBV24-1 and TRBJ2-1; TRBD2 aligns across 12 bases. V lost 4 bases and J lost 4; bases outside the gene matches: 7. Per the germline V gene, CDR1 is KGHDR and CDR2 is SFDVKD. The CDR3 sequence is 17 residues long.